A single sample is the source of the 26 T cell receptor beta chains below, sequenced in a study of T-cell memory formation after mild COVID-19 (dated by TCRdb to about 2021). Libraries were constructed by 5' RACE. The instrument was an Illumina NovaSeq 6000. The public reads were run again by TCRdb, first through fastp at Q25 and then through MiXCR, and only productive beta chains were kept. Each CDR3 protein appears once, grouped with its most common genes and DNA. This sample lists under 250,000 distinct CDR3 sequences; over 8.5% were detected once. The ten largest clones add up to 20% to 25% of the sample. The source material was PBMCs or a T cell subset sorted from them (not recorded which). These receptors were obtained from a man aged 18-30 years who had mild COVID-19 (a few samples of this study predate the infection). The sample titles of this study are shuffled in the database, so cell type and time point are left out; the donor was told from shared clones.

This rearrangement joins TRBV28 to TRBJ2-1; D gene uncertain. CDR1 MDHEN and CDR2 SYDVKM come from the germline V gene. The CDR3 totals 11 residues. The V and J ends lost 5 bases and 10 bases respectively, with 9 bases between them. The CDR3 DNA reads as TGTGCCAGCAGTGGGATAAGGGAGCAGTTCTTC. Protein sequence: CASSGIREQFF.

The rearrangement uses TRBV29-1 and TRBJ2-7, with D possibly being TRBD1 (6 bases). This CDR3 is 12 amino acids long. CDR1 is SQVTM, CDR2 ANQGSEA, per germline. Trimming shortened V by 3 bases and J by 5 bases, and 11 bases separated the two germline ends. This CDR3 reads CSVDLGADEQYF. As DNA, the CDR3 is TGCAGCGTTGACTTGGGGGCCGACGAGCAGTACTTC.

This clonotype was observed at least ten times. CDR3 sequence: CASRHTGTEQYV. Written as DNA, the CDR3 is TGTGCCAGCAGACATACAGGGACCGAGCAGTACGTC. V is TRBV6-5 and J is TRBJ2-7; D perhaps matches TRBD1 (6 bases). CDR3 size: 12 residues. The germline V and J ends were trimmed by 6 bases and 6 bases, with 12 bases remaining between them. Germline CDR1 reads MNHEY; CDR2 reads SVGAGI.

This clonotype was detected ten times or more. The gene calls are TRBV15 and TRBJ2-1; no clear D gene. The ends were cut back, 0 bases at V and 5 bases at J, with 8 bases in the middle. The CDR3 runs to 14 residues. Germline CDR1 LNHNV, CDR2 YYDKDF (reference sequence). The CDR3 sequence is CATSRDLADNEQFF. CDR3 bases: TGTGCCACCAGCAGAGATCTGGCGGACAATGAGCAGTTCTTC.

V is TRBV6-5 and J is TRBJ1-2; unclear D gene. The CDR3 runs to 15 residues. V lost 4 bases and J 0 bases, leaving 12 bases between the germline ends. The germline V gene encodes CDR1 MNHEY and CDR2 SVGAGI. The CDR3: CASSWCAEANYGYTF. The CDR3 DNA reads TGTGCCAGCAGTTGGTGCGCGGAAGCTAACTATGGCTACACCTTC.

In its sample, this clonotype was seen a few times. The V and J genes are TRBV20-1 and TRBJ2-2; TRBD2 matches 8 bases. The CDR3 is made up of 18 amino acids. Germline CDR1 and CDR2: DFQATT and SNEGSKA (reference sequence). The J segment lost 2 bases and the V segment lost 0 bases, leaving 11 bases of the junction unmatched. The CDR3 loop is CSARDSAGASTNTGELFF. The CDR3 region has the DNA TGCAGTGCTAGAGATTCAGCGGGGGCGTCGACCAACACCGGGGAGCTGTTTTTT.

The chain is built from TRBV30 and TRBJ1-1; 8 bases align to TRBD1. Germline CDR1 is GTSNPN and CDR2 is SVGIG (reference sequence). V shed 2 bases, J shed 1 base, and the junction held 6 bases outside the gene matches. CDR3 length: 15 amino acids. CDR3 region: CAWSTRTGWNTEAFF. The CDR3 DNA is TGTGCCTGGAGTACAAGGACAGGGTGGAACACTGAAGCTTTCTTT.

V and J are TRBV20-1 and TRBJ2-7, with TRBD2 matching over 11 bases. Germline CDR1 and CDR2: DFQATT and SNEGSKA (reference sequence). V was clipped by 2 bases and J by 7 bases; unmatched bases: 7. There are 14 residues in the CDR3. Here the CDR3 reads CSARLSGGAGEQYF. The CDR3 DNA reads as TGCAGTGCTAGACTTAGCGGGGGGGCAGGGGAGCAGTACTTC.

V gene TRBV4-2 combines with J gene TRBJ1-2; possible D gene TRBD1, 5 bases. This CDR3 region has 13 residues. Germline-derived CDR1 and CDR2 are LGHNA and YNFKEQ. The germline V and J ends were trimmed by 8 bases and 4 bases, with 14 bases remaining between them. CDR3 residues: CASEVGRGYGYTF. In DNA, the CDR3 is TGTGCCAGCGAGGTGGGGCGAGGCTATGGCTACACCTTC.

This rearrangement joins TRBV29-1 to TRBJ1-2; the D gene is possibly TRBD1 (5 bases). The CDR3 length is 14 residues. The V gene lost 4 bases and the J gene lost 4 bases, with 16 bases spanning the gap. Germline loops: CDR1 SQVTM, CDR2 ANQGSEA. For the CDR3, the DNA is TGCAGCGTTGCCATGGGACCGAAGACCTATGGCTACACCTTC. Its translation is CSVAMGPKTYGYTF.

This clonotype appeared a few times. This rearrangement joins TRBV12-3 or TRBV12-4 to TRBJ2-3; D possibly matches TRBD1 or TRBD2 (6 bases each). CDR3 length: 16 residues. V lost 2 bases, J lost 2 bases, and 14 bases lay in between. CDR3 residues: CASSLRWGALTDTQYF. DNA of the CDR3: TGTGCCAGCAGTTTAAGGTGGGGGGCCCTCACAGATACGCAGTATTTT.

The chain links TRBV2 to TRBJ1-1; 8 bases align to TRBD1. With V trimmed by 8 bases and J by 4 bases, 6 bases remained unmatched. The CDR3 has 13 residues. Germline V gene sequence: CDR1 SNHLY, CDR2 FYNNEI. CDR3 in DNA: TGTGCCAGCTGTCAACAGGGGGGCACTGAAGCTTTCTTT. Amino acids: CASCQQGGTEAFF.

J is TRBJ2-3 and V is TRBV28; 8 nucleotides agree with TRBD2. The CDR3 runs 17 residues. J lost 6 bases, V lost 4 bases, and 15 bases had no gene match. CDR1 is MDHEN and CDR2 is SYDVKM in the germline V gene. The CDR3 nucleotides read TGTGCCAGCAGTTCCCGGGGGGGCCGAAATGTGGGCGATACGCAGTATTTT. This codes for CASSSRGGRNVGDTQYF.

This clonotype was recorded many times. The chain uses TRBV12-3 or TRBV12-4 and TRBJ2-5; tentatively, D is TRBD2 (5 bases). Trimming stripped 2 bases from V and 2 bases from J, with 9 bases between. The CDR3 is 14 amino acids. CDR3: CASSLRDRQETQYF. CDR3 nucleotides: TGTGCCAGCAGTTTACGGGATAGACAAGAGACCCAGTACTTC.

This clonotype was found a few times. V and J are TRBV6-5 and TRBJ1-2; the D gene is possibly TRBD1 (5 bases). The V gene's germline CDR1 is MNHEY and CDR2 SVGAGI. CDR3 length equals 14 residues. V was cut by 7 bases and J by 4 bases, with 16 bases left in between. The CDR3 nucleotides are TGTGCCAGCACATCTGTTCCGGGACTCTATGGCTACACCTTC. This encodes CASTSVPGLYGYTF.

Only a few counts were recorded for this clonotype. The chain carries TRBV12-3 or TRBV12-4 and TRBJ1-5; TRBD1 is a possible D gene (5 bases). This CDR3 has 14 residues. V lost 6 bases and J 2 bases, leaving 11 bases between the germline ends. The CDR3 is CASRQGRGNQPQHF. The CDR3 DNA follows: TGTGCCAGCAGGCAGGGCCGGGGCAATCAGCCCCAGCATTTT.

V is TRBV14 and J is TRBJ2-1; D possibly corresponds to TRBD2 (5 bases). V was clipped by 0 bases and J by 8 bases, with 8 bases between them. Germline assignment: CDR1 SGHDN and CDR2 FVKESK. This CDR3 is 13 amino acids long. CDR3 nucleotide sequence: TGTGCCAGCAGCCAAGATCGGCGGGATGAGCAGTTCTTC. Its protein product is CASSQDRRDEQFF.

The V call is TRBV2, the J call TRBJ2-3, with 9 bases matching TRBD2. Germline V CDR1 and CDR2: SNHLY, FYNNEI. V lost 6 bases and J lost 6; bases outside the gene matches: 7. The CDR3 is 14 residues long. The CDR3, as DNA: TGTGCCAGCAGCGGGACTAGCCGGGTCGATACGCAGTATTTT. Amino acids: CASSGTSRVDTQYF.

The J gene is TRBJ1-2, the V gene TRBV4-3; a possible D gene is TRBD1 (5 bases). The V gene lost 0 bases and the J gene lost 5 bases, with 16 bases spanning the gap. The CDR3 loop spans 16 amino acids. The V gene's germline CDR1 is LGHNA and CDR2 YSLEER. This CDR3 is CASSQDPRGGKYGYTF. The CDR3 DNA reads as TGCGCCAGCAGCCAAGACCCGAGGGGCGGAAAATATGGCTACACCTTC.

The rearrangement links TRBV18 to TRBJ1-4; D ambiguous. CDR3 length: 14 amino acids. From germline, CDR1 is KGHSH and CDR2 LQKENI. Deletions cut 3 bases from V and 8 bases from J, with 13 bases between. The CDR3 spells CASSPFREGEKLFF. DNA of the CDR3: TGTGCCAGCTCACCTTTCCGGGAAGGGGAAAAACTGTTTTTT.

The chain employs TRBV7-1 and TRBJ2-2; D is undetermined. TRBV7-1 is sorted into the ORF group, with uncertain function. This CDR3 comprises 13 residues. V lost 10 bases and J 2 bases, leaving 11 bases between the germline ends. The CDR3 reads CATCPENTGELFF. CDR3 nucleotide sequence: TGTGCCACCTGCCCGGAAAACACCGGGGAGCTGTTTTTT.

V usage is TRBV5-5 and J usage is TRBJ2-2; D not resolved. CDR1 is SGHKS, CDR2 YYEKEE, per germline (reference sequence). With 6 bases removed from V and 3 bases from J, the gap between germline ends came to 6 bases. CDR3 length equals 12 residues. The CDR3 coding sequence is TGTGCCAGCACCCGGGACACCGGGGAGCTGTTTTTT. Amino acids: CASTRDTGELFF.

V usage is TRBV12-3 or TRBV12-4 and J usage is TRBJ1-1; perhaps TRBD1 as D (5 bases). The CDR3 consists of 13 residues. Trimming stripped 3 bases from V and 5 bases from J, with 10 bases between. The CDR3 sequence is CASSFVGDTEAFF. Written as DNA, the CDR3 is TGTGCCAGCAGTTTCGTGGGGGATACTGAAGCTTTCTTT.

This clonotype has ten or more counts. The chain employs TRBV7-3 and TRBJ2-2; 10 bases match TRBD2. The CDR3 is made up of 15 amino acids. Germline V gives CDR1 SGHTA, CDR2 FQGTGA. Trimming cost V 6 bases and J 3 bases; bases outside gene matches: 4. CDR3 sequence: CASSPGTSDTGELFF. CDR3 DNA sequence: TGTGCCAGCAGTCCCGGGACTAGCGACACCGGGGAGCTGTTTTTT.

The rearrangement uses TRBV4-3 and TRBJ2-1; unclear D gene. The germline CDR1 and CDR2 sequences are LGHNA and YSLEER. Between the trimmed V and J ends, which lost 1 base and 7 bases, there was a span of 8 bases. This CDR3 contains 13 residues. The CDR3 DNA follows: TGCGCCAGCAGCCAAGTCCCCGAGAATGAGCAGTTCTTC. It codes for CASSQVPENEQFF.

This clonotype turned up a few times. The chain employs TRBV6-2 or TRBV6-3 and TRBJ2-3, with TRBD2 matching over 8 bases. CDR3 length: 15 residues. The V segment lost 2 bases and the J segment 3 bases; nucleotides outside the gene matches: 4. CDR1 and CDR2 (germline): MNHEY, SVGEGT. Here the CDR3 DNA reads TGTGCCAGCAGTTACGTCGGGGGGGCAACAGATACGCAGTATTTT. Translation: CASSYVGGATDTQYF.